This TCR beta chain was identified in a study of cytomegalovirus exposure and HLA in healthy donors. Per germline, CDR1 SEHNR and CDR2 FQNEAQ (reference sequence). Losses at the gene ends were 2 bases for V and 2 bases for J; bases not matched to a gene: 7. The CDR3 totals 16 residues. 60 Vbeta and 13 Jbeta primers were used in PCR. Original processing notes: Roughly 10 million shared chains were among tens of millions of unique TCR beta chains counted in a later analysis. Data came from immunoSEQ multiplex PCR; TCRdb stores just in-frame clones and leaves some out. That table supplies the V and J calls and clone size; D and trimming were determined from the DNA. The sample yields approximately 220,000 clones, over 70% seen once.

The TCR sequence derives from a boy younger than 10 in good health and CMV-seronegative. The material sequenced was PBMCs. The chain has TRBV7-9 and TRBJ2-3; 7 nucleotides line up with TRBD2. The CDR3 here is CASSLTQRGATDTQYF. The DNA of the CDR3 is TGTGCCAGCAGCTTAACGCAGCGGGGTGCCACAGATACGCAGTATTTT.